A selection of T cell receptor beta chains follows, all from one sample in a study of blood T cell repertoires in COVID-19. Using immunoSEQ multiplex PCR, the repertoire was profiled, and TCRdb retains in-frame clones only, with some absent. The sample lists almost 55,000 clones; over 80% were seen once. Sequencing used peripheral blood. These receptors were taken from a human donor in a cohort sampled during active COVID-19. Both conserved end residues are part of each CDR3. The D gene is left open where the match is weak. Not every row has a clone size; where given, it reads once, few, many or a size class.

DNA: TGTGCCAGCAGTGACAAACGAGAAGGAGACAGAATGAACACTGAAGCTTTCTTT
CDR3: CASSDKREGDRMNTEAFF
D: NA
size: NA
J: TRBJ1-1
V: TRBV6-4

DNA: TGTGCCAGCTCACCGCCGCAGGTGAAGGATGGCTACACCTTC
CDR3: CASSPPQVKDGYTF
D: NA
size: few
J: TRBJ1-2
V: TRBV18

DNA: TGTGCCAGCTCACCGATGGGACAGGGGAACACCGGGGAGCTGTTTTTT
CDR3: CASSPMGQGNTGELFF
D: TRBD1
size: few
J: TRBJ2-2
V: TRBV18

DNA: TGTGCCACCAGTGACACAAACACAGATACGCAGTATTTT
CDR3: CATSDTNTDTQYF
D: NA
size: NA
J: TRBJ2-3
V: TRBV24-1

DNA: TGTGCCAGCAGATCCGGGACTAGCGGGGGGCCCTACAATGAGCAGTTCTTC
CDR3: CASRSGTSGGPYNEQFF
D: TRBD2
size: NA
J: TRBJ2-1
V: TRBV27

DNA: TGTGCCAGTAGCCGACAGCTAAACAACTATGGCTACACCTTC
CDR3: CASSRQLNNYGYTF
D: NA
size: NA
J: TRBJ1-2
V: TRBV19

DNA: TGTGCCAGCAACGGTGGTGGGGCCAACGTCCTGACTTTC
CDR3: CASNGGGANVLTF
D: NA
size: NA
J: TRBJ2-6
V: TRBV28

DNA: TGTGCCAGCAGTGAAGGCCTAGCCGATACGCAGTATTTT
CDR3: CASSEGLADTQYF
D: NA
size: NA
J: TRBJ2-3
V: TRBV2

DNA: TGTGCCTGGAGTGTGGCTCACGAGCAGTACTTC
CDR3: CAWSVAHEQYF
D: NA
size: NA
J: TRBJ2-7
V: TRBV30

DNA: TGTGCCAGCTCACAATCGGGGTGGGACAAGAACACTGAAGCTTTCTTT
CDR3: CASSQSGWDKNTEAFF
D: NA
size: NA
J: TRBJ1-1
V: TRBV18

DNA: TGTGCCAGCAGCTTGGGACGGACTCTCTACTACGAGCAGTACTTC
CDR3: CASSLGRTLYYEQYF
D: NA
size: NA
J: TRBJ2-7
V: TRBV5-6

DNA: TGCGCCAGCAGACCGACAGGGACTCGGGATTCACCCCTCCACTTT
CDR3: CASRPTGTRDSPLHF
D: TRBD1
size: once
J: TRBJ1-6
V: TRBV5-1

DNA: TGTGCCAGCAGCTTGACTAGCGGGGGCCGGGAGACCCAGTACTTC
CDR3: CASSLTSGGRETQYF
D: TRBD2
size: NA
J: TRBJ2-5
V: TRBV5-4

DNA: TGTGCCAGCAGCTTAGGGCGACAGGGTATCCGTCAAAATTCACCCCTCCACTTT
CDR3: CASSLGRQGIRQNSPLHF
D: TRBD1
size: NA
J: TRBJ1-6
V: TRBV7-8

DNA: TGTGCCAGCAGAATCCGGGACAGCAAATACGAGCAGTACTTC
CDR3: CASRIRDSKYEQYF
D: TRBD1
size: NA
J: TRBJ2-7
V: TRBV28

DNA: TGTGCCAGCAGTTTAGGTTTGTTCGGCGAGCAGTACTTC
CDR3: CASSLGLFGEQYF
D: NA
size: NA
J: TRBJ2-7
V: TRBV27

DNA: TGTGCCAGCAGCGAAGAGGACAGGGGAATTGGCAATCAGCCCCAGCATTTT
CDR3: CASSEEDRGIGNQPQHF
D: TRBD1
size: NA
J: TRBJ1-5
V: TRBV7-6

DNA: TGTGCCAGCAGCCCCGGACAGGGTTCAAAACTGTTTTTT
CDR3: CASSPGQGSKLFF
D: TRBD1
size: NA
J: TRBJ1-4
V: TRBV11-2

DNA: TGCGCCAGCAGCTTTAGCAGGGTGACTGGGGAGCAGTACTTC
CDR3: CASSFSRVTGEQYF
D: NA
size: NA
J: TRBJ2-7
V: TRBV5-1

DNA: TGTGCCAGCAGCCCAAAGGGACAGGTGGGCGAGCAGTACTTC
CDR3: CASSPKGQVGEQYF
D: TRBD1
size: NA
J: TRBJ2-7
V: TRBV7-9

DNA: TGCGCCAGCAGTGATCGAGCACGGGTGGAAAATGAGCAGTTCTTC
CDR3: CASSDRARVENEQFF
D: NA
size: few
J: TRBJ2-1
V: TRBV10-1

DNA: TGTGCCAGCAGCCAGACTAGCGGGGTGGGGACCCAGTACTTC
CDR3: CASSQTSGVGTQYF
D: TRBD2
size: NA
J: TRBJ2-5
V: TRBV7-2

DNA: TGTGCCAGCAGCCCGACAGGGCTTGGAAAACTGTTTTTT
CDR3: CASSPTGLGKLFF
D: TRBD1
size: NA
J: TRBJ1-4
V: TRBV5-6

DNA: TGTGCCAGCAGCTCCCAGGGGGGCCCCTACTCTTACAATGAGCAGTTCTTC
CDR3: CASSSQGGPYSYNEQFF
D: NA
size: few
J: TRBJ2-1
V: TRBV7-2

DNA: TGTGCCAGCAGTGGTTCGGGACAGGCGGGGGCAGATACGCAGTATTTT
CDR3: CASSGSGQAGADTQYF
D: NA
size: once
J: TRBJ2-3
V: TRBV6-1

DNA: TGCGCCAGCAGCCGAGGCCTCGGGAACACTGAAGCTTTCTTT
CDR3: CASSRGLGNTEAFF
D: NA
size: once
J: TRBJ1-1
V: TRBV4-1

DNA: TGTGCCAGCAGTTACTCCACAGGGTATAGCGAGCAGTACTTC
CDR3: CASSYSTGYSEQYF
D: NA
size: NA
J: TRBJ2-7
V: TRBV6-6

DNA: TGTGCCAGCTCACCGCGGGACAGCAGTTTTGACTATGGCTACACCTTC
CDR3: CASSPRDSSFDYGYTF
D: TRBD1
size: NA
J: TRBJ1-2
V: TRBV18

DNA: TGTGCCAGCAGTTACACAGGACAGGAAGCCAGGGAGCTGTTTTTT
CDR3: CASSYTGQEARELFF
D: TRBD1
size: NA
J: TRBJ2-2
V: TRBV6-5

DNA: TGCAGCGTTGACAGGGCCCGAGGCGGCTACACCTTC
CDR3: CSVDRARGGYTF
D: NA
size: NA
J: TRBJ1-2
V: TRBV29-1

DNA: TGTGCCAGCAGCCCAAAAAATTACAGAACAACTAATGAAAAACTGTTTTTT
CDR3: CASSPKNYRTTNEKLFF
D: NA
size: NA
J: TRBJ1-4
V: TRBV7-2

DNA: TGTGCCAGCAGCCCGGGGGTGGCCGGGAACACTGAAGCTTTCTTT
CDR3: CASSPGVAGNTEAFF
D: NA
size: once
J: TRBJ1-1
V: TRBV9

DNA: TGCGCCAGCCCTCCCCAGCGGGCGGACGTCGTCTACGAGCAGTACTTC
CDR3: CASPPQRADVVYEQYF
D: NA
size: NA
J: TRBJ2-7
V: TRBV5-1

DNA: TGTGCCAGCAGCCAACAAGGGGACAATGAGCAGTTCTTC
CDR3: CASSQQGDNEQFF
D: NA
size: NA
J: TRBJ2-1
V: TRBV6-6

DNA: TGTGCCAGCAGGGGGACTGCCCGGGACTATGGCTACACCTTC
CDR3: CASRGTARDYGYTF
D: NA
size: NA
J: TRBJ1-2
V: TRBV6-6

DNA: TGTGCCAGCAGCCCCGGAGAGAACTATGGCTACACCTTC
CDR3: CASSPGENYGYTF
D: NA
size: NA
J: TRBJ1-2
V: TRBV11-2

DNA: TGTGCCAGCAGAGGACAGGGTACCCGATTTGAGACCCAGTACTTC
CDR3: CASRGQGTRFETQYF
D: TRBD1
size: NA
J: TRBJ2-5
V: TRBV2

DNA: TGTGCCTGGAGTCGGGGATACGACAATGAGCAGTTCTTC
CDR3: CAWSRGYDNEQFF
D: NA
size: NA
J: TRBJ2-1
V: TRBV30

DNA: TGTGCCAGCAGCGGGCGCGCCGGGACAGGGGGAACCTCTGGAAACACCATATATTTT
CDR3: CASSGRAGTGGTSGNTIYF
D: TRBD1
size: NA
J: TRBJ1-3
V: TRBV11-2

DNA: TGCGCCAGCAGCTTGGTTGCGGGCACGAACACCGGGGAGCTGTTTTTT
CDR3: CASSLVAGTNTGELFF
D: NA
size: NA
J: TRBJ2-2
V: TRBV5-1

DNA: TGTGCCAGCTCCGCCGGGACAGGGATCTACGAGCAGTACTTC
CDR3: CASSAGTGIYEQYF
D: TRBD1
size: few
J: TRBJ2-7
V: TRBV6-5

DNA: TGTGCCAGCAGCTTACGGGGGAGCAACACCGGGGAGCTGTTTTTT
CDR3: CASSLRGSNTGELFF
D: NA
size: NA
J: TRBJ2-2
V: TRBV5-4

DNA: TGTGCCAGCAGTGCCGGGGAACGGAATACGCAGTATTTT
CDR3: CASSAGERNTQYF
D: NA
size: NA
J: TRBJ2-3
V: TRBV11-3